This T cell receptor beta chain is from a study of OX40 agonist ivuxolimab in advanced cancers. Study-level information: Mean age about 60 years, range about 23 to 85; approximately 80% male. Findings and caveats of the study: Within 6 weeks, CD4+ and CD8+ blood T cells expanded clonally at 0.1 to 3.0 mg/kg. The average count of expanded clones was higher among CD8+ T cells than among CD4+.

Data came from immunoSEQ multiplex PCR; TCRdb stores just in-frame clones and leaves some out. The sample includes roughly 56,000 clones, around nine tenths of them seen just once. The table lists this clone with a count of one. The antigen is unknown. V was pared by 6 bases and J by 4 bases, with 14 bases between. The CDR3 has 14 amino acids. The germline V gene has CDR1 SGHAT and CDR2 FQNNGV. The TCR was taken from an adult with an advanced solid tumor such as melanoma, head and neck, liver or kidney cancer. The rearrangement links TRBV11-2 to TRBJ2-3, with D perhaps matching TRBD1 (6 bases). Sequencing used CD4+ or CD8+ T cells sorted from blood, obtained in a trial of the OX40 agonist ivuxolimab. The CDR3 DNA reads as TGTGCCAGCAGGAGAGGACAGAGGGCAGATACGCAGTATTTT. This translates into CASRRGQRADTQYF.